This note documents a single T cell receptor beta chain sequence. The antigen is undetermined. A much bigger clone sits one base away, suggesting this may be a read error. Investigators excluded patients with uncontrolled infection, other autoimmune disease, pregnancy or lactation. Diagnosis rested on symptoms, serum thyroxine and TRAb, thyroid ultrasound, and orbital computed tomography. Drawn at first hyperthyroidism diagnosis, the blood sample preceded any ophthalmopathy symptoms. The data are from a study of T cells in Graves' hyperthyroidism and ophthalmopathy. Using RNA transcripts as the source, TCR beta CDR3 regions were amplified. The primer set for the first-round RT-PCR of the TCR CDR3 was HTBI. Using its own MiXCR run on the multiplex PCR reads, TCRdb lists one record per CDR3 protein. The sample records some 400,000 distinct CDR3 sequences, roughly 13% being singletons. Study findings and constraints: Blood held most thyroid clonotypes expanded above 0.001 frequency.

The sequenced material came from blood. The receptor was derived from a man aged 25 to 40 with Graves' hyperthyroidism that later progressed to Graves' ophthalmopathy.

The CDR3 is CASSLDGGRNEQYF. In DNA, the CDR3 is TGCGCCAGCAGCTTGGACGGGGGGCGGAATGAGCAGTACTTC. The chain joins TRBV5-1 to TRBJ2-7; possible D gene TRBD2, 7 bases. The CDR3 sequence is 14 residues long. Germline-derived CDR1 and CDR2 are SGHRS and YFSETQ. The V gene lost 0 bases and the J gene lost 7 bases, with 14 bases spanning the gap.